The T cell receptor (beta chain) under discussion was sequenced for a study of blood T cells in healthy people across ages. Points on this clonotype: Its ends do not fully match the called genes, so a read error is possible.

Germline values: CDR1 DFQATT, CDR2 SNEGSKA (reference sequence). The CDR3 sequence is 16 residues long. For the second PCR, which ran for roughly 6 to 11 cycles, a sample-barcoded 5' primer and a J-beta primer mix were used. Each cDNA molecule, via a template-switch adaptor with 12 random nucleotides, was tagged. Sequencing of every sample gave 2.5 million or more CDR3-containing paired-end reads. TCRdb reprocessed the 5' RACE reads with MiXCR, giving one entry per CDR3 protein. The data show 1.5 million to 2 million distinct CDR3 sequences, roughly 27% seen once. The sequence was collected from a woman aged 25 to 45 in good health. This sequence joins TRBV20-1 and TRBJ2-4; D possibly corresponds to TRBD2 (5 bases). The sample consisted of blood. The CDR3 reads CSARDWTRLTKNIRYF. CDR3 in DNA: TGCAGTGCTAGAGATTGGACTCGTCTAACCAAAAACATTCGGTACTTC.